This T cell receptor beta chain is from a study of HIV-infected children after antiretroviral therapy interruption. Treatment specified: PENTA 11 planned treatment interruption arm or continuous ART arm. Unique molecular identifiers were included in an RNA-based 3' RACE TCR library. TCRdb reanalysed the 3' RACE reads using MiXCR and keeps one entry per CDR3 protein. The sample records 40,000 to 50,000 distinct CDR3 sequences, 3.5% to 5% being singletons. The V end lost 6 bases, the J end lost 3 bases, and 15 bases lay between the germline ends. This CDR3 region has 15 residues. This clonotype was observed at least ten times.

The sequences come from CD45RA+ CD4+ T cells from PBMCs, pooled from several time points, collected from a donor given antiretroviral therapy, either interrupted or continuous. Subset defined: naive CD4+ CD45RA+ CD45RO- T cells. The sequence came from a pool of human donors with HIV. This chain joins TRBV23-1 and TRBJ1-5, with D maybe TRBD1 (6 bases). TRBV23-1 is an ORF, with its function uncertain. The CDR3 reads CASRPGHPSNQPQHF. CDR3 in DNA: TGCGCCAGCAGACCGGGACACCCCTCCAATCAGCCCCAGCATTTT.